The sequence of this TCR beta chain was determined in a study of beta chain features in type 1 diabetes. Regarding the study as a whole: Amplification by PCR could prefer shorter templates, with the same effect in patients and controls.

Germline assignment: CDR1 SGHDT and CDR2 YYEEEE. This CDR3 spans 13 amino acids. Trimming removed 2 bases from V and 4 bases from J, with 9 bases in between. Comments on this clone: Its antigen is not known. This may be a read error, as it is one base from a much larger clone.

Expressed TCRB transcripts were sequenced because the isolated RNA had all been reverse transcribed beforehand. Profiling relied on immunoSEQ multiplex PCR, and the TCRdb table lists in-frame clones only, not all of them. The table shows 150,000 or so clones, with 11% occurring only once. The rearrangement joins TRBV5-6 to TRBJ1-2, with D uncertain. Sample: central memory CD4+ T cells from blood. This TCR came from a man aged 18 to 30 in good health. This CDR3 reads CASSLTGAYGYTF. In DNA form, the CDR3 reads TGTGCCAGCAGCTTAACGGGAGCCTATGGCTACACCTTC.